Each of the 18 T cell receptor beta chains below was sequenced from the same sample in a study of cytomegalovirus exposure and HLA in healthy donors. The PCR used 60 Vbeta and 13 Jbeta primers. Profiled with immunoSEQ multiplex PCR; TCRdb holds only in-frame clones, not every one. The repertoire holds roughly 150,000 clones, with about 80% as singletons. The sample was PBMCs. The source of these receptors is a woman aged 40 to 50 in good health and CMV-seronegative.

The J gene is TRBJ2-1, the V gene TRBV6-8; 11 nucleotides line up with TRBD2. Germline V CDR1 and CDR2: MNHGY, SAAAGT. This CDR3 region has 15 residues. With V trimmed by 6 bases and J by 7 bases, 8 bases remained unmatched. The chain's CDR3 is CASRITSGRENEQFF. CDR3 DNA: TGTGCCAGCAGGATAACTAGCGGGAGAGAAAATGAGCAGTTCTTC.

V and J are TRBV14 and TRBJ2-6, with D possibly TRBD1 on 6 matching bases. Trimming removed 10 bases at V and 0 bases at J, with 19 bases between. Germline V gene lookup returns CDR1 SGHDN and CDR2 FVKESK. CDR3 size: 17 residues. CDR3: CATAVLGAHSGANVLTF. The CDR3 DNA follows: TGTGCCACCGCAGTTTTGGGGGCCCACTCTGGGGCCAACGTCCTGACTTTC.

The V call is TRBV19, the J call TRBJ2-5; possibly TRBD1 for D (6 bases). Trimming cost V 5 bases and J 1 base, with 11 bases left between them. This CDR3 spans 14 amino acids. From germline, CDR1 is LNHDA and CDR2 SQIVND (reference sequence). The DNA of the CDR3 is TGTGCCAGTAGTCCGGGACACCGCCAAGAGACCCAGTACTTC. Translated: CASSPGHRQETQYF. The full variable domain, in which reference TRBV19 and TRBJ2-5 provide the parts outside the CDR3, is DGGITQSPKYLFRKEGQNVTLSCEQNLNHDAMYWYRQDPGQGLRLIYYSQIVNDFQKGDIAEGYSVSREKKESFPLTVTSAQKNPTAFYLCASSPGHRQETQYFGPGTRLLVL.

The chain is built from TRBV5-1 and TRBJ1-6; D possibly corresponds to TRBD1 (5 bases). Germline CDR1 reads SGHRS; CDR2 reads YFSETQ. The CDR3 length is 14 residues. V shed 0 bases and J shed 11 bases, with 12 bases lying between them. The CDR3 region is CASSLGGGPTPLHF. The CDR3 DNA is TGCGCCAGCAGCTTGGGGGGGGGACCCACACCCCTCCACTTT.

The V call is TRBV6-6, the J call TRBJ1-2; 8 bases are a match to TRBD1. Per germline, CDR1 MNHNY and CDR2 SVGAGI (reference sequence). CDR3 size: 11 residues. V gave up 11 bases and J gave up 7 bases; unmatched junction bases: 6. CDR3 residues: CAASTGGGYTF. The CDR3 DNA sequence: TGTGCCGCGTCCACAGGGGGTGGCTACACCTTC.

This clone was observed once. The rearrangement joins TRBV28 to TRBJ2-5; no clear D. V was trimmed by 1 base and J by 5 bases, leaving 2 bases between them. Germline assignment: CDR1 MDHEN and CDR2 SYDVKM. The CDR3 has 11 residues. The CDR3 bases are TGTGCCAGCAGTTTATCGGAGACCCAGTACTTC. Its translation is CASSLSETQYF.

J is TRBJ1-4 and V is TRBV7-2; 7 bases fit TRBD1. Germline V gene sequence: CDR1 SGHTA, CDR2 FQGNSA. The CDR3 totals 15 residues. Trimming removed 5 bases from V and 7 bases from J; junction bases left unmatched: 10. This CDR3 reads CASSLQTGLGEKLFF. The CDR3 DNA is TGTGCCAGCAGCCTACAGACAGGGTTGGGTGAAAAACTGTTTTTT.

The J gene is TRBJ2-1, the V gene TRBV5-1; TRBD1 aligns across 9 bases. The junction had 10 bases not matched to a gene; V was cut back by 2 bases and J by 7 bases. The length of the CDR3 is 16 residues. Germline values: CDR1 SGHRS, CDR2 YFSETQ. CDR3 sequence reads: CASSFTGQGIWNEQFF. As DNA, the CDR3 is TGCGCCAGCAGCTTTACCGGACAGGGGATATGGAATGAGCAGTTCTTC.

The CDR3 DNA follows: TGTGCCAGTAGTCCCAGAGCCACGGGAGGCTACACCTTC. Translation: CASSPRATGGYTF. The chain combines TRBV19 with TRBJ1-2; D ambiguous. The CDR3 contains 13 residues. The V end was cut by 5 bases, the J end by 8 bases, with 15 bases between. CDR1 and CDR2 from the germline V gene are LNHDA and SQIVND (reference sequence).

The rearrangement joins TRBV4-2 to TRBJ1-1, with D tentatively TRBD1 (5 bases). CDR3 length: 15 residues. Germline assignment: CDR1 LGHNA and CDR2 YNFKEQ. The V gene lost 0 bases and the J gene lost 5 bases, with 13 bases spanning the gap. CDR3 loop: CASSQEGGLETEAFF. The CDR3 DNA is TGTGCCAGCAGCCAAGAGGGGGGTCTCGAGACTGAAGCTTTCTTT.

The chain links TRBV4-2 to TRBJ1-1; D perhaps matches TRBD1 (5 bases). The V end was cut by 0 bases, the J end by 6 bases, with 17 bases between. The CDR3 has 16 residues. From germline, CDR1 is LGHNA and CDR2 YNFKEQ. The CDR3 DNA follows: TGTGCCAGCAGCCAAGATAGGAACTCAGGGTATGCTGAAGCTTTCTTT. Translating gives CASSQDRNSGYAEAFF.

This clone was picked up one time. The V and J genes are TRBV19 and TRBJ2-1; 7 bases are shared with TRBD1. CDR1 is LNHDA and CDR2 is SQIVND in the germline V gene (reference sequence). There are 15 residues in the CDR3. The ends lost 5 bases at V and 4 bases at J; junction bases unmatched: 8. CDR3 loop: CASSAHRGGYNEQFF. The CDR3 region has the DNA TGTGCCAGTAGTGCCCACAGGGGCGGGTACAATGAGCAGTTCTTC.

The CDR3 DNA reads TGTGCCAGCAGCGCACATGAGGGTGAGAACACTGAAGCTTTCTTT. Protein product: CASSAHEGENTEAFF. The chain employs TRBV9 and TRBJ1-1; no reliable D call. Looked up from germline, CDR1 is SGDLS and CDR2 is YYNGEE. The CDR3 is 15 amino acids. The germline V and J ends were trimmed by 3 bases and 1 base, with 13 bases remaining between them.

The chain carries TRBV11-2 and TRBJ2-1; D gene ambiguous. This CDR3 contains 15 residues. With 5 bases removed from V and 4 bases from J, the gap between germline ends came to 15 bases. The germline gives CDR1 SGHAT, CDR2 FQNNGV. The CDR3 sequence: CASSEQALLYNEQFF. The CDR3 nucleotides are TGTGCCAGCAGCGAACAAGCGCTCTTATACAATGAGCAGTTCTTC.

In this sample, this clone turned up once. The junction and the germline gene differ at one end; a read error may be behind it. The rearrangement links TRBV7-9 to TRBJ2-7, with 9 bases lining up with TRBD2. This CDR3 region has 14 residues. Germline loops: CDR1 SEHNR, CDR2 FQNEAQ (reference sequence). The chain's CDR3 is CSSSTGLAPYEQYF. The CDR3 DNA reads TGTTCCAGCAGCACCGGACTAGCGCCCTACGAGCAGTACTTC.

The chain recombines TRBV5-5 with TRBJ1-2; a weak D match, TRBD1 (5 bases). Germline loops: CDR1 SGHKS, CDR2 YYEKEE (reference sequence). Trimming left V 0 bases short and J 2 bases short, with 11 bases between. The CDR3 is 15 residues long. The CDR3 sequence: CASSLGQGINYGYTF. CDR3 DNA: TGTGCCAGCAGCTTGGGGCAGGGCATAAACTATGGCTACACCTTC.

This clone was recorded a few times. The rearrangement uses TRBV30 and TRBJ2-7; 8 positions match TRBD1. Per germline, CDR1 GTSNPN and CDR2 SVGIG (reference sequence). The CDR3 spans 13 residues. The CDR3 sequence is CAGGAGGTYEQYF. CDR3 nucleotides: TGTGCTGGTGGGGCAGGGGGCACGTACGAGCAGTACTTC.

The gene calls are TRBV7-9 and TRBJ1-1; 8 bases are a match to TRBD1. This CDR3 comprises 14 residues. CDR1 is SEHNR and CDR2 is FQNEAQ in the germline V gene (reference sequence). Losses at the gene ends were 6 bases for V and 5 bases for J; bases not matched to a gene: 8. The CDR3 nucleotides read TGTGCCAGCAGTCCAGGACAGGGTGATACTGAAGCTTTCTTT. Amino acid sequence: CASSPGQGDTEAFF.